These 21 T cell receptor beta chains came from one sample sequenced in a study of identical twins. MiXCR, applied by TCRdb to the 5' RACE reads, yields one record per CDR3 protein. Among approximately 700,000 distinct CDR3 sequences listed, about 20% were seen once. The same data also went into a second study, on T cells expressing NK-cell markers.

The sequenced material came from PBMCs. The receptors originated from a woman aged 18-29 years in good health.

The J gene is TRBJ1-6, the V gene TRBV6-5; 9 nucleotides match TRBD1. With V trimmed by 3 bases and J by 4 bases, 13 bases remained unmatched. CDR3 length equals 19 residues. Germline lookup yields CDR1 MNHEY and CDR2 SVGAGI. DNA of the CDR3: TGTGCCAGCAGTTATTCGGGACAGGGTCTTCCGAGATATAATTCACCCCTCCACTTT. It yields the protein CASSYSGQGLPRYNSPLHF.

The V call is TRBV7-9, the J call TRBJ2-1; 8 bases map to TRBD2. From germline, CDR1 is SEHNR and CDR2 FQNEAQ (reference sequence). V shed 5 bases and J 6 bases; nucleotides not matched to a gene: 12. The CDR3 runs 16 residues. DNA of the CDR3: TGTGCCAGCAGCCCCGTCCTAGCGGGTCCCCTCAATGAGCAGTTCTTC. Its translation is CASSPVLAGPLNEQFF. Using reference TRBV7-9 and TRBJ2-1 for the parts outside the CDR3, the full variable domain is DTGVSQNPRHKITKRGQNVTFRCDPISEHNRLYWYRQTLGQGPEFLTYFQNEAQLEKSRLLSDRFSAERPKGSFSTLEIQRTEQGDSAMYLCASSPVLAGPLNEQFFGPGTRLTVL.

This clonotype was picked up a small number of times. The chain links TRBV5-1 to TRBJ2-5; tentative D call: TRBD2 (6 bases). The CDR3 contains 13 residues. The V and J ends lost 5 bases and 2 bases respectively, with 10 bases between them. Looked up from germline, CDR1 is SGHRS and CDR2 is YFSETQ. DNA for the CDR3: TGCGCCAGCAGGGGGACTCCTCAAGAGACCCAGTACTTC. It encodes CASRGTPQETQYF.

This clonotype showed up just a few times. The chain uses TRBV11-3 and TRBJ2-7, with a tentative D call TRBD2 (5 bases). CDR1 SGHNT and CDR2 YENEEA come from the germline V gene. V gave up 5 bases and J gave up 4 bases, with 18 bases separating them. The CDR3 length is 15 residues. The DNA for the CDR3 is TGTGCCAGCAGCCATATGAGGGCCTCCGAGTACGAGCAGTACTTC. Its protein is CASSHMRASEYEQYF.

This clonotype was seen only a few times. The chain combines TRBV6-5 with TRBJ2-1, with D uncertain. Germline V CDR1 and CDR2: MNHEY, SVGAGI. This CDR3 has 15 amino acids. V was shortened by 0 bases and J by 1 base, with 7 bases between the two germline ends. The CDR3, as DNA: TGTGCCAGCAGTTACTCGGTCCTTTCCTACAATGAGCAGTTCTTC. This encodes CASSYSVLSYNEQFF.

This clonotype showed up just a few times. The J gene is TRBJ2-7, the V gene TRBV28, with TRBD2 as a possible D gene (6 bases). The germline gives CDR1 MDHEN, CDR2 SYDVKM. The CDR3 is 12 residues long. Trimming left V 7 bases short and J 6 bases short, with 13 bases between. Here the CDR3 reads CASIRRGSEQYF. The CDR3 coding sequence is TGTGCCAGCATTCGGCGGGGCTCCGAGCAGTACTTC.

This clonotype was seen at least ten times. This chain links TRBV12-3 or TRBV12-4 with TRBJ2-7; TRBD1 matches at 8 bases. V dropped 3 bases and J dropped 0; count of bases not matched to a gene: 13. This CDR3 has 18 residues. The CDR3 here is CASSFSLPTGGNSYEQYF. In nucleotides, the CDR3 is TGTGCCAGCAGTTTTTCCCTACCCACAGGGGGGAACTCCTACGAGCAGTACTTC.

This clonotype appeared a few times. Here the CDR3 DNA reads TGCGCCAGCAGCCAAGAAAAGGCGCTAGCGGACCACATAGATACGCAGTATTTT. The encoded protein is CASSQEKALADHIDTQYF. This chain links TRBV4-3 with TRBJ2-3; 7 bases are shared with TRBD2. With V trimmed by 0 bases and J by 5 bases, 14 bases remained unmatched. CDR3 length equals 18 residues. Germline CDR1 reads LGHNA; CDR2 reads YSLEER.

This clonotype has more than one count but fewer than ten. The V gene is TRBV12-3 or TRBV12-4, the J gene TRBJ2-2; 9 bases are shared with TRBD1. The CDR3 runs to 16 residues. V dropped 7 bases and J dropped 6; count of bases not matched to a gene: 12. The CDR3 DNA sequence: TGTGCCAGCATCCTCTCCGGGACAGGGCGTTCCGGGGAGCTGTTTTTT. It encodes CASILSGTGRSGELFF.

The V gene is TRBV20-1, the J gene TRBJ2-7; TRBD2 matches at 9 bases. The germline V gene encodes CDR1 DFQATT and CDR2 SNEGSKA (reference sequence). The CDR3 totals 15 residues. V dropped 5 bases and J dropped 4; count of bases not matched to a gene: 12. CDR3 in DNA: TGCAGTGCTCTTCGGTTGGCTAGCGGGGAGTACGAGCAGTACTTC. Protein: CSALRLASGEYEQYF.

There are a few counts of this clonotype. This chain connects TRBV7-2 to TRBJ2-7, with a tentative D call TRBD2 (5 bases). Germline V gene lookup returns CDR1 SGHTA and CDR2 FQGNSA. The CDR3 is 16 amino acids. Trimming took 1 base from V and 5 from J, leaving 18 bases between them. Here the CDR3 reads CASSLVSRGLRDEQYF. The CDR3 DNA reads as TGTGCCAGCAGCTTAGTGTCTCGCGGGTTAAGGGACGAGCAGTACTTC.

This sequence joins TRBV20-1 and TRBJ2-3; 11 nucleotides agree with TRBD2. Germline V gives CDR1 DFQATT, CDR2 SNEGSKA (reference sequence). The CDR3 is 16 amino acids. The trim removed 3 bases at V and 3 bases at J, leaving 8 bases unmatched. The CDR3: CSARWASGRLTDTQYF. CDR3 coding DNA: TGCAGTGCTAGGTGGGCTAGCGGGAGGTTAACAGATACGCAGTATTTT.

This clonotype showed up just once. The J gene is TRBJ2-1, the V gene TRBV6-1; 11 bases map to TRBD2. The CDR3 contains 16 residues. The ends lost 3 bases at V and 7 bases at J; junction bases unmatched: 8. Germline CDR1 MNHNS, CDR2 SASEGT. Here the CDR3 DNA reads TGTGCCAGCAGTGATAGCGGGAGGGCCAGGGGTAATGAGCAGTTCTTC. Protein sequence: CASSDSGRARGNEQFF.

The V and J genes are TRBV6-2 or TRBV6-3 and TRBJ1-1; tentative D call: TRBD1 (6 bases). The CDR3 spans 15 residues. V dropped 2 bases and J dropped 0 bases, with 10 bases sitting between them. In germline, CDR1 is MNHEY, CDR2 SVGEGT. The DNA for the CDR3 is TGTGCCAGCAGTTACCGGGGGCCTTTGAACACTGAAGCTTTCTTT. This gives the protein CASSYRGPLNTEAFF.

This clonotype was picked up a small number of times. This chain joins TRBV18 and TRBJ2-1; tentatively, D is TRBD2 (6 bases). Between the trimmed V and J ends, which lost 3 bases and 4 bases, there was a span of 10 bases. There are 14 residues in the CDR3. From germline, CDR1 is KGHSH and CDR2 LQKENI. CDR3 nucleotide sequence: TGTGCCAGCTCACCCGGGGACTTTTACAATGAGCAGTTCTTC. Translated, it gives CASSPGDFYNEQFF.

The CDR3 loop reads CASSQERTGRYGYTF. In DNA, the CDR3 is TGCGCCAGCAGCCAAGAGCGGACAGGGCGCTATGGCTACACCTTC. The chain carries TRBV4-3 and TRBJ1-2, with 8 positions matching TRBD1. Per germline, CDR1 LGHNA and CDR2 YSLEER. Trimming cost V 0 bases and J 4 bases; bases outside gene matches: 4. This CDR3 contains 15 residues.

This clonotype was found a few times. V gene TRBV7-8 combines with J gene TRBJ2-7; possibly TRBD2 for D (7 bases). Germline values: CDR1 SGHVS, CDR2 FQNEAQ. Trimming shortened V by 2 bases and J by 5 bases, and 13 bases separated the two germline ends. The CDR3 covers 14 residues. CDR3 coding DNA: TGTGCCAGCAGCTTACGGGGGGCTCGTAACGAGCAGTACTTC. Amino acid sequence: CASSLRGARNEQYF.

V gene TRBV3-1 combines with J gene TRBJ2-7, with 8 bases lining up with TRBD2. The germline CDR1 and CDR2 sequences are LGHDT and YNNKEL (reference sequence). This CDR3 spans 15 amino acids. The junction had 8 bases not matched to a gene; V was cut back by 4 bases and J by 3 bases. CDR3 nucleotides: TGTGCCAGCAGCCTTCTCTGGGGACTAGACTACGAGCAGTACTTC. As protein: CASSLLWGLDYEQYF.

With respect to this clonotype: One end of the junction is discordant with germline, which a read error may explain. This chain's CDR3 is CATSRDRTGNTEAFF. In DNA, the CDR3 is TGTGCCACCAGCCGAGACCGGACAGGGAACACTGAAGCTTTCTTT. J is TRBJ1-1 and V is TRBV15; 7 bases align to TRBD1. The CDR3 is made up of 15 amino acids. The V gene's germline CDR1 is LNHNV and CDR2 YYDKDF (reference sequence).

This clonotype was detected only a few times. The V gene is TRBV7-2, the J gene TRBJ1-6; the D gene is possibly TRBD1 (6 bases). In germline, CDR1 is SGHTA, CDR2 FQGNSA. Trimming stripped 2 bases from V and 6 bases from J, with 14 bases between. The CDR3 loop spans 16 amino acids. The CDR3 region is CASSLSSGALNSPLHF. Written as DNA, the CDR3 is TGTGCCAGCAGCTTATCTTCAGGGGCCCTTAATTCACCCCTCCACTTT.

The table lists this clonotype with a few counts. The CDR3 DNA reads TGTGCCAGCAGCTTACTAGCGGGAGGGTCCCCAGATACGCAGTATTTT. Its protein product is CASSLLAGGSPDTQYF. The genes are TRBV7-2 and TRBJ2-3; 12 bases are shared with TRBD2. Germline V gives CDR1 SGHTA, CDR2 FQGNSA. The CDR3 extends over 16 amino acids. The V and J ends lost 2 bases and 4 bases, in that order; junction bases with no gene match: 4.